A single sample is the source of the 12 T cell receptor beta chains below, sequenced in a study of blood T cell repertoires in COVID-19. Measured with immunoSEQ multiplex PCR; TCRdb has only the in-frame clones, and not every one. The sample lists about 74,000 clones, approximately 78% occurring once. The sequenced sample was peripheral blood. The receptors were gathered from a human donor in a cohort sampled during active COVID-19.

Only one count was recorded for this clone. The V call is TRBV15, the J call TRBJ2-1; a weak D match, TRBD2 (5 bases). V lost 3 bases, J lost 2 bases, and 14 bases lay in between. The CDR3 is 16 amino acids. Per germline, CDR1 LNHNV and CDR2 YYDKDF (reference sequence). The CDR3 reads CATSRVDWGTYNEQFF. For the CDR3, the DNA is TGTGCCACCAGCAGGGTGGACTGGGGAACCTACAATGAGCAGTTCTTC.

The V gene is TRBV6-1, the J gene TRBJ1-5; perhaps TRBD1 as D (5 bases). V lost 2 bases and J lost 5, with 16 bases in between. Germline-derived CDR1 and CDR2 are MNHNS and SASEGT. This CDR3 contains 16 residues. DNA of the CDR3: TGTGCCAGCAGTGAATGGGGCAGGACCGTGGATCAGCCCCAGCATTTT. Translation: CASSEWGRTVDQPQHF.

The rearrangement links TRBV4-3 to TRBJ2-3; 8 bases fit TRBD1. Looked up from germline, CDR1 is LGHNA and CDR2 is YSLEER. V lost 0 bases to trimming and J lost 7 bases; unmatched junction nucleotides: 3. This CDR3 has 14 residues. CDR3 sequence: CASSQDQGANTQYF. The CDR3 region has the DNA TGCGCCAGCAGCCAAGATCAGGGGGCGAATACGCAGTATTTT.

The chain recombines TRBV5-1 with TRBJ2-7; D ambiguous. CDR1 is SGHRS, CDR2 YFSETQ, per germline. The CDR3 loop spans 14 amino acids. Trimming took off 0 bases at V and 0 bases at J, with 7 bases between the two ends. This chain's CDR3 is CASSLVISSYEQYF. The CDR3 DNA follows: TGCGCCAGCAGCTTGGTCATCAGCTCCTACGAGCAGTACTTC.

The gene calls are TRBV12-1 and TRBJ2-7; the D call of TRBD2 is as the table states it, not checked on the DNA. TRBV12-1 is assigned pseudogene status. CDR3 size: 19 residues. CDR3 residues: CASSFNDASSAGAGYEQYF. The CDR3 coding sequence is TGTGCCAGCAGCTTTAACGACGCAAGCTCAGCGGGAGCGGGCTACGAGCAGTACTTC.

The rearrangement joins TRBV15 to TRBJ1-4; the match to TRBD1 covers 9 bases. This CDR3 spans 16 amino acids. V shed 3 bases and J 8 bases; nucleotides not matched to a gene: 10. Looked up from germline, CDR1 is LNHNV and CDR2 is YYDKDF (reference sequence). CDR3 DNA: TGTGCCACCAGCAGGACCAGGGACAGGGTGCGGGAAAAACTGTTTTTT. Amino acids: CATSRTRDRVREKLFF.

The chain links TRBV9 to TRBJ1-2, with a possible D match to TRBD1 (5 bases). There are 15 residues in the CDR3. Trimming took 0 bases from V and 4 from J, leaving 13 bases between them. Looked up from germline, CDR1 is SGDLS and CDR2 is YYNGEE. CDR3 loop: CASSVDVVDSYGYTF. In nucleotides, the CDR3 is TGTGCCAGCAGCGTAGACGTCGTTGACAGCTATGGCTACACCTTC. The full variable domain, rest sourced from reference TRBV9 and TRBJ1-2, is DSGVTQTPKHLITATGQRVTLRCSPRSGDLSVYWYQQSLDQGLQFLIQYYNGEERAKGNILERFSAQQFPDLHSELNLSSLELGDSALYFCASSVDVVDSYGYTFGSGTRLTVV.

The chain joins TRBV11-2 to TRBJ1-1; TRBD1 matches 7 bases. V dropped 5 bases and J dropped 1; count of bases not matched to a gene: 19. Germline-derived CDR1 and CDR2 are SGHAT and FQNNGV. This CDR3 region has 19 residues. DNA for the CDR3: TGTGCCAGCAGCAGAACTAGGGGGCGACGAGGGGCCGGGAACACTGAAGCTTTCTTT. Its protein is CASSRTRGRRGAGNTEAFF.

The chain joins TRBV2 to TRBJ1-3, with D possibly being TRBD1 (6 bases). V dropped 6 bases and J dropped 0 bases, with 9 bases sitting between them. This CDR3 spans 14 amino acids. Germline CDR1 reads SNHLY; CDR2 reads FYNNEI. The CDR3 sequence: CASSGTISGNTIYF. The CDR3 region has the DNA TGTGCCAGCAGCGGGACAATCTCTGGAAACACCATATATTTT.

The CDR3 DNA is TGTGCCAGCAGTGAACCAGGGGCTGGTTTCAGTGCCACTGAAGCTTTCTTT. Translating gives CASSEPGAGFSATEAFF. The genes are TRBV25-1 and TRBJ1-1; D possibly corresponds to TRBD1 (6 bases). The CDR3 totals 17 residues. V was trimmed by 2 bases and J by 4 bases, leaving 20 bases between them. Germline V gene sequence: CDR1 MGHDK, CDR2 SYGVNS.

This clone came up once. V gene TRBV7-2 combines with J gene TRBJ1-1; D is unclear. V lost 5 bases and J lost 0, with 13 bases in between. Germline loops: CDR1 SGHTA, CDR2 FQGNSA. This CDR3 is 15 amino acids long. This CDR3 reads CASSVRQAMNTEAFF. The DNA of the CDR3 is TGTGCCAGCAGCGTACGGCAGGCAATGAACACTGAAGCTTTCTTT.

There are a few counts of this clone. The chain combines TRBV28 with TRBJ1-2; 10 positions agree with TRBD1. CDR1 and CDR2 (germline): MDHEN, SYDVKM. The CDR3 covers 16 residues. The V and J ends lost 0 bases and 3 bases, in that order; junction bases with no gene match: 4. CDR3 DNA sequence: TGTGCCAGCAGTTTATGGGGGGACAGGGGCTACTATGGCTACACCTTC. Translating gives CASSLWGDRGYYGYTF.